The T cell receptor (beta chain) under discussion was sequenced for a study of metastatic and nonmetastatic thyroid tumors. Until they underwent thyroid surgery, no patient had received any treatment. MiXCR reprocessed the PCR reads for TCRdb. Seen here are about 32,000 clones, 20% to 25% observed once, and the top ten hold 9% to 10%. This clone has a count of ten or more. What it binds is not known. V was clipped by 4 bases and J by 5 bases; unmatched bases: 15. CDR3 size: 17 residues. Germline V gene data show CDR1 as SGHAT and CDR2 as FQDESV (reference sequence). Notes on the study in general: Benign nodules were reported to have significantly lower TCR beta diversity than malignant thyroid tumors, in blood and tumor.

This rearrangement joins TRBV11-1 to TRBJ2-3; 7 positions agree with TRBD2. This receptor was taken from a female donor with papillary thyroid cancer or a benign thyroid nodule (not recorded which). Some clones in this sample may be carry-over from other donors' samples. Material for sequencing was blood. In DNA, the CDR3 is TGTGCCAGCAGCTCCGGTTCGGCGGGAGTAGCTGGAGATACGCAGTATTTT. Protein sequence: CASSSGSAGVAGDTQYF.